Listed below are T cell receptor beta chains from one sample, sequenced in a study of T-cell memory formation after mild COVID-19. TCRdb analysed the 5' RACE reads with MiXCR anew, one entry per CDR3 protein. Altogether under 300,000 distinct CDR3 sequences are present, roughly a tenth being singletons, with the ten largest covering under 25%. Sequencing was performed on PBMCs or a T cell subset sorted from them (not recorded which). The source is a man younger than 35 who had mild COVID-19 (a few samples of this study predate the infection). Cell type and time point are not known. Both conserved end residues are part of each CDR3. The D gene is left open where the match is weak. Clone size is given for some rows only: seen once, a few or many times, or a class if the clone is expanded.

j_call v_call clone_size d_call cdr3_nt cdr3_aa
TRBJ1-1 TRBV5-1 many - TGCGCCAGCAGCATTGACAGCAACACTGAAGCTTTCTTT CASSIDSNTEAFF
TRBJ2-2 TRBV9 few - TGTGCCAGCAGCGTGAGCAGGGGAAACACCGGGGAGCTGTTTTTT CASSVSRGNTGELFF
TRBJ2-5 TRBV29-1 - TRBD2 TGCAGCGTTGAAACCGGACTAGCGGAGGAGACCCAGTACTTC CSVETGLAEETQYF
TRBJ2-6 TRBV2 - - TGTGCCAGCAATAGTTTCTCTGGGGCCAACGTCCTGACTTTC CASNSFSGANVLTF
TRBJ2-1 TRBV14 few - TGTGCCAGCAGGGGACCCCGGCAAGGCAATGAGCAGTTCTTC CASRGPRQGNEQFF
TRBJ2-2 TRBV2 few - TGTGCTTCGGGGGCCACGAACACCGGGGAGCTGTTTTTT CASGATNTGELFF
TRBJ1-5 TRBV12-3/TRBV12-4 many - TGTGCCAGCAGTGTGGGTCAGCCCCAGCATTTT CASSVGQPQHF
TRBJ2-3 TRBV7-8 once TRBD2 TGTGCCAGCAGCTTCCAGACTAGCGCCACAGATACGCAGTATTTT CASSFQTSATDTQYF
TRBJ1-2 TRBV3-1 many - TGTGCCAGCAGCCTCGGGACTGACTATGGCTACACCTTC CASSLGTDYGYTF
TRBJ2-6 TRBV19 few - TGTGCCAGTAGTATAGCGTTTGGTCGGGCGTCTGGGGCCAACGTCCTGACTTTC CASSIAFGRASGANVLTF
TRBJ2-7 TRBV3-1 few - TGTGCCAGCAGCCCCTTTACTTCCTACGAGCAGTACTTC CASSPFTSYEQYF
TRBJ1-2 TRBV28 few - TGTGCCAGCAGACAACTAGGGGGAATGGGAGGCTACACCTTC CASRQLGGMGGYTF
TRBJ2-5 TRBV12-3/TRBV12-4 few - TGTGCCAGCAGTGACAGGAGGAGGGAGACCCAGTACTTC CASSDRRRETQYF
TRBJ1-1 TRBV5-6 - - TGTGCCAGCAGCGAAGCAAAGAACACTGAAGCTTTCTTT CASSEAKNTEAFF
TRBJ1-1 TRBV5-1 few - TGCGCCAGCAGCTTGTGGCATGACAGTAGGATGAACACTGAAGCTTTCTTT CASSLWHDSRMNTEAFF
TRBJ1-1 TRBV29-1 - - TGCAGCGTTGGAGTGAACACTGAAGCTTTCTTT CSVGVNTEAFF
TRBJ1-2 TRBV6-5 - - TGTGCCAGCAGTTATTCGGGGGGGATCTATGGCTACACCTTC CASSYSGGIYGYTF
TRBJ2-2 TRBV5-1 - - TGCGCCAGCAGCTTGGGCTGGAGCGGCACCGGGGAGCTGTTTTTT CASSLGWSGTGELFF
TRBJ1-2 TRBV20-1 many - TGCAGTGCCACGGCGGGGCTCCTCTATGGCTACACCTTC CSATAGLLYGYTF
TRBJ2-2 TRBV28 - TRBD2 TGTGCCAGCGGACTAGAGAGCACCGGGGAGCTGTTTTTT CASGLESTGELFF
TRBJ2-1 TRBV12-3/TRBV12-4 - TRBD2 TGTGCCAGCAGTTCGAGGAGCGGGGGCTCCTACAATGAGCAGTTCTTC CASSSRSGGSYNEQFF
TRBJ2-1 TRBV6-2/TRBV6-3 - TRBD2 TGTGCCAGCAGCCCGACTAGCGGCCTAAATGAGCAGTTCTTC CASSPTSGLNEQFF
TRBJ1-6 TRBV12-3/TRBV12-4 - - TGTGCCAGCAGTCCAGGGGACGGGAGGGGATATAATTCACCCCTCCACTTT CASSPGDGRGYNSPLHF
TRBJ2-2 TRBV18 - - TGTGCCAGCTCACCACCGTTGCGGCCTCGAGCCGGGGAGCTGTTTTTT CASSPPLRPRAGELFF
TRBJ1-2 TRBV30 few TRBD1 TGTGCCTTTCGACAGGGAGGATATGGCTACACCTTC CAFRQGGYGYTF
TRBJ1-5 TRBV20-1 few - TGCAGTGCTAGAGCCGTAAGCGATCAGCCCCAGCATTTT CSARAVSDQPQHF
TRBJ1-2 TRBV3-1 few TRBD1 TGTGCCAGCAGCCGCGGGACAGGGGTCCGGCACTATGGCTACACCTTC CASSRGTGVRHYGYTF
TRBJ1-1 TRBV7-8 few TRBD1 TGTGCCAGCAGCTTCCGGGACAGGGGCAGCACTGAAGCTTTCTTT CASSFRDRGSTEAFF
TRBJ1-6 TRBV6-5 few - TGTGCCAGCAGTCCGCTCCTCGTCGGGGATTCACCCCTCCACTTT CASSPLLVGDSPLHF
TRBJ2-5 TRBV13 - - TGTGCCAGCAGCTCAGGGGCTACGGGGACCCAGTACTTC CASSSGATGTQYF
TRBJ1-2 TRBV5-5 few - TGTGCCAGCAGCCGTAATGAGAGGTTTAGCTACACCTTC CASSRNERFSYTF
TRBJ2-3 TRBV4-1 - - TGCGCCAGCAGCCAAGAAGGCTCGGCAGGGGTGTCAGATACGCAGTATTTT CASSQEGSAGVSDTQYF
TRBJ2-3 TRBV7-6 many TRBD2 TGTGCCAGCAGCCGAGCGGGACCAGGGAGAAATACGCAGTATTTT CASSRAGPGRNTQYF
TRBJ1-2 TRBV27 few - TGTGCCAGCAGTTTCAGGGGCTACTATGGCTACACCTTC CASSFRGYYGYTF
TRBJ2-3 TRBV11-2 - - TGTGCCAGCAGCTCCGGGCCTACGCAGTATTTT CASSSGPTQYF
TRBJ1-5 TRBV12-3/TRBV12-4 - TRBD1 TGTGCCAGCACTTCGACAGGGGCCAATCAGCCCCAGCATTTT CASTSTGANQPQHF